This TCR beta chain was sequenced during a study of T cells in Graves' hyperthyroidism and ophthalmopathy. Diagnosis rested on symptoms, serum thyroxine and TRAb, thyroid ultrasound, and orbital computed tomography. Study-level results: Ophthalmopathy was told apart from stable hyperthyroidism by a 13 V-J model. Blood shared most expanded thyroid clonotypes above 0.001.

CDR1 and CDR2 from the germline V gene are LGHDT and YNNKEL (reference sequence). The CDR3 has 16 amino acids. The junction had 7 bases not matched to a gene; V was cut back by 1 base and J by 4 bases. A remark on this clonotype: The antigen is not known.

TCR beta CDR3 region amplification was performed from RNA transcripts. A set of HTBI primers served as the primers for a first-round RT-PCR of the TCR CDR3. TCRdb analysed the multiplex PCR reads with MiXCR anew, one entry per CDR3 protein. The repertoire has approximately 720,000 distinct CDR3 sequences, approximately 18% of them found once; the top ten carry 16%. Sequencing was done on a sample of blood. This clonotype originated in a woman aged 45-59 years with Graves' hyperthyroidism that later progressed to Graves' ophthalmopathy. This chain uses TRBV3-1 with TRBJ2-5, with 9 bases fitting TRBD2. The CDR3 nucleotides are TGTGCCAGCAGCCAAGGGCGGGGGGGCCGACTAGAGACCCAGTACTTC. This sequence encodes CASSQGRGGRLETQYF.